This entry is about one T cell receptor beta chain. Method: immunoSEQ multiplex PCR; TCRdb's copy keeps in-frame clones and lacks some. The sample gives about 13,000 clones, roughly 89% of which show up once; approximately 3.3% is in the top ten. This specimen comes from a study of blood T cell dynamics during melanoma immunotherapy. On the study more broadly: Standard first-line treatment here was pembrolizumab or nivolumab plus ipilimumab in metastatic melanoma.

Described time point: pre-treatment baseline. Patients had no prior systemic cancer treatment, immunosuppressants or other active cancers. This CDR3 is built from 14 residues. Germline values: CDR1 MNHNY, CDR2 SVGAGI (reference sequence). The V and J ends lost 3 bases and 1 base respectively, with 7 bases between them. This TCR came from a human donor with melanoma. The chain employs TRBV6-6 and TRBJ2-1, with D perhaps TRBD1 (5 bases). The starting material was blood, obtained from a patient treated with checkpoint blockade. This CDR3 is CASSYRGSYNEQFF. The CDR3 bases are TGTGCCAGCAGTTATAGGGGATCCTACAATGAGCAGTTCTTC.